What follows describes a single T cell receptor (beta chain). Its target is unknown. Per the germline V gene, CDR1 is SGDLS and CDR2 is YYNGEE. The length of the CDR3 is 15 residues. V shed 0 bases and J shed 1 base, with 7 bases lying between them. The repertoire was sequenced with immunoSEQ multiplex PCR; TCRdb's copy has only in-frame clones and lacks some. The top ten hold approximately 4.8% of the sample, which has about 160,000 clones, 85% to 95% seen once. Second doses that came at about 4 or about 12 weeks were put together. These data are taken from a study of T cell responses to AZD1222 COVID-19 vaccine. The study, taken as a whole, reports: Across spike, vaccine-associated CD4 TCRs were found, dominant at 160-218 and 743-854.

The source was peripheral blood, collected 28 days after the second AZD1222 dose. The chain joins TRBV9 to TRBJ2-2, with a weak D call TRBD2 (6 bases). The TCR originated in an adult who received the AZD1222 COVID-19 vaccine. The DNA for the CDR3 is TGTGCCAGCAGCGTAGGTAGCGGGAACACCGGGGAGCTGTTTTTT. Translation: CASSVGSGNTGELFF.